A single sample is the source of the 8 T cell receptor beta chains below, sequenced in a study of shared clonotypes between healthy human individuals. Naive-designated CD8 cells lacked CD45RO, were positively enriched for CCR7, and omitted terminally differentiated effector memory CD45RA+ cells. Measured with immunoSEQ multiplex PCR; TCRdb has only the in-frame clones, and not every one. The table lists about 2.1 million clones, roughly 95% of them singletons. The sequenced sample consisted of naive CD8+ T cells from PBMCs. The receptors shown here come from a man aged 18 to 29 in good health. Some clones in this sample may be carry-over from other donors' samples.

This clone was counted once. This chain uses TRBV29-1 with TRBJ2-7; 7 bases are a match to TRBD2. Germline CDR1 and CDR2: SQVTM and ANQGSEA. With V trimmed by 4 bases and J by 2 bases, 8 bases remained unmatched. This CDR3 spans 14 amino acids. The CDR3 spells CSVAGGFSTYEQYF. Here the CDR3 DNA reads TGCAGCGTTGCGGGGGGTTTCTCAACCTACGAGCAGTACTTC.

The genes are TRBV5-6 and TRBJ1-4; D is ambiguous. Trimming left V 3 bases short and J 8 bases short, with 5 bases between. Germline V gene sequence: CDR1 SGHDT, CDR2 YYEEEE. This CDR3 contains 11 residues. The CDR3 reads CASSSAEKLFF. The CDR3, as DNA: TGTGCCAGCAGCTCGGCGGAAAAACTGTTTTTT.

The chain employs TRBV2 and TRBJ2-7, with 14 bases fitting TRBD2. The CDR3 has 14 residues. Germline V gene lookup returns CDR1 SNHLY and CDR2 FYNNEI. V shed 6 bases and J 7 bases; nucleotides not matched to a gene: 5. CDR3 bases: TGTGCCAGCAGCGGACTAGCGGGAGGTAGAGAGCAGTACTTC. Protein sequence: CASSGLAGGREQYF.

J is TRBJ2-5 and V is TRBV7-9; 7 bases line up with TRBD2. CDR3 size: 14 residues. The germline CDR1 and CDR2 sequences are SEHNR and FQNEAQ (reference sequence). Trimming removed 5 bases from V and 5 bases from J; junction bases left unmatched: 8. The CDR3: CASSHGGVRETQYF. The CDR3, as DNA: TGTGCCAGCAGCCATGGGGGGGTAAGGGAGACCCAGTACTTC.

The chain joins TRBV27 to TRBJ2-2; 11 bases map to TRBD2. The CDR3 is 16 residues long. After removal of 5 bases from V and 6 bases from J, the junction contained 8 bases not matched to a gene. Germline loops: CDR1 MNHEY, CDR2 SMNVEV (reference sequence). The CDR3 is CASSQRLLAGAGELFF. The CDR3 DNA follows: TGTGCCAGCAGTCAACGATTACTAGCGGGAGCCGGGGAGCTGTTTTTT.

The chain uses TRBV9 and TRBJ2-7; no reliable D call. CDR3 length: 13 residues. Per the germline V gene, CDR1 is SGDLS and CDR2 is YYNGEE. Trimming pared 2 bases from V and 3 bases from J, leaving 9 bases between. The CDR3 sequence is CASSVQTNYEQYF. CDR3 nucleotide sequence: TGTGCCAGCAGCGTCCAGACAAACTACGAGCAGTACTTC.

J is TRBJ2-3 and V is TRBV5-4; TRBD2 agrees at 9 bases. V shed 4 bases, J shed 3 bases, and the junction held 6 bases outside the gene matches. The CDR3 has 15 residues. Per the germline V gene, CDR1 is SGHNT and CDR2 is YYREEE (reference sequence). The CDR3 region has the DNA TGTGCCAGCAGCCGACTAGCGGTCAAAACAGATACGCAGTATTTT. Its protein is CASSRLAVKTDTQYF.

V is TRBV19 and J is TRBJ2-7; 7 bases match TRBD2. Trimming removed 5 bases from V and 2 bases from J; junction bases left unmatched: 9. Germline CDR1 reads LNHDA; CDR2 reads SQIVND (reference sequence). The length of the CDR3 is 15 residues. CDR3 amino acids: CASSPDGGRAYEQYF. The CDR3 coding sequence is TGTGCCAGTAGTCCGGATGGGGGGAGGGCCTACGAGCAGTACTTC.